This T cell receptor beta chain was profiled in a study of cytomegalovirus exposure and HLA in healthy donors. Germline V CDR1 and CDR2: MNHNY, SVGAGI (reference sequence). V was pared by 2 bases and J by 6 bases, with 14 bases between. This CDR3 comprises 15 residues. Details on this clone: Its antigen is as yet unknown.

Broader study findings: Later analysis identified a missense DCLRE1C variant that was linked to TCR beta V- and J-gene trimming. A few CMV-associated chains proved CMV antigen-specific in vitro. Previous analysis showed most TCR beta V segments were productive about 87% or about 30% of the time.

Primers included in the PCR were 60 Vbeta and 13 Jbeta primers. Sequencing was performed with immunoSEQ multiplex PCR; in TCRdb, only in-frame clones are kept and a portion is missing. The sample has more than 150,000 clones; roughly 76% are singletons. The sample taken for sequencing was PBMCs. The receptor was isolated from a man aged 35-49 years in good health and CMV-seropositive. The chain carries TRBV6-6 and TRBJ2-4; a weak D match, TRBD2 (6 bases). DNA of the CDR3: TGTGCCAGCAGTTACGTAGGTCGGGGGAGAAACATTCAGTACTTC. This codes for CASSYVGRGRNIQYF.